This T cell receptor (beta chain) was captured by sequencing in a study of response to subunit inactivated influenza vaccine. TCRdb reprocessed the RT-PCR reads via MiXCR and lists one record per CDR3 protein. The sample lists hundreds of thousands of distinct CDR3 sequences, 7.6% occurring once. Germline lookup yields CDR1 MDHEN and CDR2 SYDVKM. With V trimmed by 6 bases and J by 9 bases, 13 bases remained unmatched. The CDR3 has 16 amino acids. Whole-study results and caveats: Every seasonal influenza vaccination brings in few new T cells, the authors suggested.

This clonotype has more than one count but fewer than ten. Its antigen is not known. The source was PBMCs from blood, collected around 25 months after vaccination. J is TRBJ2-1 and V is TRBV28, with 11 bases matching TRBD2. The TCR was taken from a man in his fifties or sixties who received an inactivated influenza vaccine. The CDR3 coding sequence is TGTGCCAGCAGCCATGAACTAGCGGGAGAATGGAGTGAGCAGTTCTTC. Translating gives CASSHELAGEWSEQFF.